This T cell receptor beta chain derives from a study of human T cells and chemical hapten exposure. Turning to the study itself: Sensitizing treatment utilized 2% DPC over an approximately 2 cm by approximately 2 cm portion of upper inner arm skin.

Time point of the sample: patch test 1, 2 weeks after DPC sensitization. The sample's treatment: therapeutic diphenylcyclopropenone sensitization with weekly scalp DPC. The total RNA was obtained from whole blood that was not fractionated. Phlebotomy was performed prior to application of every patch test. TCRdb itself ran the RACE reads through MiXCR, one entry per CDR3 protein. Of 42,000 or so distinct CDR3 sequences in the sample, over 3.5% are singletons; the top ten hold around 26%. Findings of the study overall: Since the donors had alopecia, their immune response may not be the same as that of healthy people. Unchanged with DPC sensitization were TCRs above 1 in 1000 frequency.

This clonotype was found many times. Its matching antigen is unknown. The V and J ends lost 7 bases and 2 bases respectively, with 6 bases between them. CDR3 length: 12 amino acids. Germline V gives CDR1 SGHAT, CDR2 FQNNGV. The input for sequencing was whole blood, taken in connection with sensitization to the hapten diphenylcyclopropenone (DPC). The rearrangement joins TRBV11-2 to TRBJ1-3, with unresolved D. The clonotype originates from a man between 45 and 60 years old with alopecia areata. Some clones in this sample may be carry-over from other donors' samples. CDR3 loop: CASTAAGNTIYF. The CDR3 DNA reads as TGTGCCAGCACGGCAGCTGGAAACACCATATATTTT.